This T cell receptor (beta chain) was recovered during a study of CD8 T cells in ankylosing spondylitis. There are a few counts of this clonotype. Its antigen remains unidentified. General observations from the study: In ankylosing spondylitis blood, a motif of roughly eight highly homologous TCR beta variants appeared characteristic. Disease-linked clones reportedly showed significant enrichment in matched ankylosing spondylitis synovial fluid.

V lost 0 bases to trimming and J lost 5 bases, with 11 bases between them. This CDR3 has 15 residues. Germline V gene lookup returns CDR1 SGDLS and CDR2 YYNGEE. TCR beta libraries were made by quantitative 5'-RACE with molecular barcodes. TCRdb re-derived calls from the 5' RACE reads in MiXCR, one entry per CDR3 protein. This sample carries roughly 440,000 distinct CDR3 sequences, 17% of them seen once, and the ten largest clones take approximately 1%. The TCR comes from a male donor with ankylosing spondylitis. This chain uses TRBV9 with TRBJ2-2, with D unresolved. The sample consisted of blood, either unsorted or a sorted T cell fraction (not recorded which). The DNA of the CDR3 is TGTGCCAGCAGCGTAGTACCAGGCGGAACCGGGGAGCTGTTTTTT. Protein: CASSVVPGGTGELFF.